These T cell receptor beta chains were read from a single sample in a study of blood T cell repertoires in COVID-19. The method was immunoSEQ multiplex PCR; TCRdb's version includes in-frame clones alone and lacks a portion of them. This table has 40,000 to 50,000 clones, more than 75% appearing once. Sequenced: peripheral blood. These receptors all come from a human donor in a cohort sampled during active COVID-19. The CDR3 runs from the conserved cysteine through the conserved F or W. The order of the fields is V gene, clone size, D gene, J gene, CDR3 DNA, CDR3 protein. D genes are given only for firm matches. Size tells how often a clone was seen (once, few, many) or the class of an expanded clone, and some rows leave it out.

V: TRBV4-1
size: .
D: .
J: TRBJ2-7
DNA: TGCGCCAGCAGCGAGGACTACGAGCAGTACTTC
CDR3: CASSEDYEQYF

V: TRBV9
size: .
D: TRBD1
J: TRBJ2-7
DNA: TGTGCCAGCAGCGTAGGGGGACAGGTCTCCTACGAGCAGTACTTC
CDR3: CASSVGGQVSYEQYF

V: TRBV10-2
size: .
D: TRBD1
J: TRBJ2-7
DNA: TGCGCCAGCAGTGACCCAGGGGGCAGGGGAAACTCCTACGAGCAGTACTTC
CDR3: CASSDPGGRGNSYEQYF

V: TRBV7-2
size: .
D: .
J: TRBJ2-2
DNA: TGTGCCAGCAGCTTAGAGGTAACAGGCATGACCACCGGGGAGCTGTTTTTT
CDR3: CASSLEVTGMTTGELFF

V: TRBV7-3
size: once
D: TRBD2
J: TRBJ2-4
DNA: TGTGCCAGCAGCTCGGAGCGGGAGGGCCATAACATTCAGTACTTC
CDR3: CASSSEREGHNIQYF

V: TRBV4-1
size: .
D: .
J: TRBJ2-1
DNA: TGCGCCAGCAGCCAAGACCGTCGGGGAGGAGTCTACAATGAGCAGTTCTTC
CDR3: CASSQDRRGGVYNEQFF

V: TRBV19
size: .
D: TRBD1
J: TRBJ1-1
DNA: TGTGCCAGTGGACAGGGAGGTACTGAAGCTTTCTTT
CDR3: CASGQGGTEAFF

V: TRBV5-1
size: .
D: TRBD2
J: TRBJ2-1
DNA: TGCGCCAGCAGCTCCGGGACTAGCGGGAGTGGGAATGAGCAGTTCTTC
CDR3: CASSSGTSGSGNEQFF

V: TRBV7-9
size: .
D: .
J: TRBJ2-7
DNA: TGTGCCAGCAGCCCCTCGGGGGGCCTTCCTATTCTTTCCTACGAGCAGTACTTC
CDR3: CASSPSGGLPILSYEQYF

V: TRBV18
size: .
D: .
J: TRBJ1-3
DNA: TGTGCCAGCTCACCCAGGGTTGGGCCATCCGGAAACACCATATATTTT
CDR3: CASSPRVGPSGNTIYF